Presented here are 29 T cell receptor beta chains from one specimen sequenced in a study of shared clonotypes between healthy human individuals. Only in-frame clones appear in the TCRdb table, and some are missing; sequencing was by immunoSEQ multiplex PCR. The sample lists some 350,000 clones, about 74% occurring once. Sequencing used memory CD4+ T cells sorted from blood. Subset defined: CD45RA-negative fraction. These TCRs come from a man younger than 40 in good health.

A few counts support this clone. V gene TRBV7-9 combines with J gene TRBJ2-5; no reliable D call. Trimming pared 5 bases from V and 4 bases from J, leaving 2 bases between. CDR1 is SEHNR and CDR2 is FQNEAQ in the germline V gene (reference sequence). The CDR3 has 10 amino acids. Here the CDR3 reads CASSGETQYF. CDR3 sequence (DNA): TGTGCCAGCAGCGGAGAGACCCAGTACTTC. Full variable domain (outside the CDR3, taken from reference TRBV7-9 and TRBJ2-5): DTGVSQNPRHKITKRGQNVTFRCDPISEHNRLYWYRQTLGQGPEFLTYFQNEAQLEKSRLLSDRFSAERPKGSFSTLEIQRTEQGDSAMYLCASSGETQYFGPGTRLLVL.

The chain links TRBV4-3 to TRBJ2-1; D is unclear. This CDR3 is 13 amino acids long. Germline CDR1 reads LGHNA; CDR2 reads YSLEER. V was trimmed by 1 base and J by 0 bases, leaving 1 base between them. This CDR3 is CASSQGSYNEQFF. CDR3 in DNA: TGCGCCAGCAGCCAAGGCTCCTACAATGAGCAGTTCTTC.

To note about this clone: Other nucleotide sequences in the sample specify the same CDR3. The chain recombines TRBV15 with TRBJ2-7, with TRBD2 as a possible D gene (6 bases). V dropped 3 bases and J dropped 0 bases, with 9 bases sitting between them. CDR3 size: 14 residues. Per the germline V gene, CDR1 is LNHNV and CDR2 is YYDKDF (reference sequence). The CDR3 DNA sequence: TGTGCCACCAGCAGGGCCGGGAGCTCCTACGAGCAGTACTTC. Translation: CATSRAGSSYEQYF.

Turning to this clone: This likely stems from a read error, as it lies one base from a far larger clone. V is TRBV4-1 and J is TRBJ1-1; 8 bases line up with TRBD1. CDR1 MGHRA and CDR2 YSYEKL come from the germline V gene. The ends lost 4 bases at V and 1 base at J; junction bases unmatched: 8. The CDR3 is 16 amino acids. The CDR3 reads CASSRPARGPNTEAFF. The CDR3 DNA reads as TGCGCCAGCAGCCGGCCGGCCAGGGGGCCGAACACTGAAGCTTTCTTT.

This chain uses TRBV5-4 with TRBJ2-3, with TRBD2 identical over 12 bases. CDR3 length equals 16 residues. V trimming: 4 bases; J trimming: 0 bases; junction bases outside the gene matches: 3. Germline loops: CDR1 SGHNT, CDR2 YYREEE (reference sequence). The CDR3 DNA is TGTGCCAGCAGCCGAGGGACTAGCGGGAGCACAGATACGCAGTATTTT. Translating gives CASSRGTSGSTDTQYF.

Only a few counts were recorded for this clone. The rearrangement uses TRBV2 and TRBJ2-7; 7 nucleotides agree with TRBD2. The CDR3 covers 12 residues. In germline, CDR1 is SNHLY, CDR2 FYNNEI. V shed 6 bases and J 4 bases; nucleotides not matched to a gene: 3. In DNA, the CDR3 is TGTGCCAGCAGGATTAGCGGGTACGAGCAGTACTTC. It encodes CASRISGYEQYF.

DNA for the CDR3: TGTGCCAGCAGAGTGGGAGGGGTGTACGAGCAGTACTTC. This gives the protein CASRVGGVYEQYF. This sequence joins TRBV6-6 and TRBJ2-7; 7 bases are shared with TRBD2. This CDR3 has 13 residues. V was clipped by 6 bases and J by 4 bases; unmatched bases: 6. In germline, CDR1 is MNHNY, CDR2 SVGAGI (reference sequence).

This clone was seen only a few times. The chain combines TRBV5-5 with TRBJ2-3, with TRBD1 matching over 10 bases. This CDR3 comprises 13 residues. The V gene end was trimmed by 7 bases and the J gene end by 4 bases; junction bases not matched to a gene: 3. Looked up from germline, CDR1 is SGHKS and CDR2 is YYEKEE (reference sequence). The CDR3 spells CASEGTGADTQYF. The CDR3 nucleotides read TGTGCCAGCGAAGGGACAGGGGCAGATACGCAGTATTTT.

This rearrangement joins TRBV25-1 to TRBJ2-7, with TRBD1 matching 10 bases. V shed 4 bases, J shed 2 bases, and the junction held 2 bases outside the gene matches. The CDR3 contains 14 residues. Germline CDR1 MGHDK, CDR2 SYGVNS. For the CDR3, the DNA is TGTGCCAGCAGTGTTGGACAGGGGGCCTACGAGCAGTACTTC. Its protein product is CASSVGQGAYEQYF.

V gene TRBV6-5 combines with J gene TRBJ1-6; D is unclear. The CDR3 contains 16 residues. Germline V gene lookup returns CDR1 MNHEY and CDR2 SVGAGI. V was trimmed by 2 bases and J by 0 bases, leaving 8 bases between them. CDR3 DNA sequence: TGTGCCAGCAGTTACGAAACCGACTCCTATAATTCACCCCTCCACTTT. Translated: CASSYETDSYNSPLHF.

The genes are TRBV5-8 and TRBJ1-5, with D possibly being TRBD1 (6 bases). CDR1 and CDR2 from the germline V gene are SGHTS and YDEGEE. The CDR3 spans 14 residues. V lost 2 bases to trimming and J lost 4 bases, with 10 bases between them. CDR3 residues: CASSFTDRNQPQHF. The DNA of the CDR3 is TGTGCCAGCAGCTTCACGGACAGAAATCAGCCCCAGCATTTT. The entire variable domain, with the rest obtained from reference TRBV5-8 and TRBJ1-5, is as follows: EAGVTQSPTHLIKTRGQQATLRCSPISGHTSVYWYQQALGLGLQFLLWYDEGEERNRGNFPPRFSGRQFPNYSSELNVNALELEDSALYLCASSFTDRNQPQHFGDGTRLSIL.

This chain uses TRBV6-5 with TRBJ2-7; TRBD2 agrees at 13 bases. The junction had 5 bases not matched to a gene; V was cut back by 6 bases and J by 6 bases. CDR1 is MNHEY, CDR2 SVGAGI, per germline. The length of the CDR3 is 14 residues. Written as DNA, the CDR3 is TGTGCCAGCAGGGAAACTAGCGGGAGGGCCGAGCAGTACTTC. Its translation is CASRETSGRAEQYF.

Here the CDR3 reads CASSLGGPTTQYF. The CDR3 DNA follows: TGTGCCAGCAGCTTAGGAGGGCCAACGACCCAGTACTTC. The chain carries TRBV7-2 and TRBJ2-5, with D maybe TRBD2 (5 bases). The germline V and J ends were trimmed by 1 base and 7 bases, with 10 bases remaining between them. The CDR3 has 13 residues. Germline loops: CDR1 SGHTA, CDR2 FQGNSA.

The chain has TRBV9 and TRBJ2-7; tentative D call: TRBD1 (6 bases). Trimming removed 0 bases at V and 6 bases at J, with 10 bases between. The CDR3 is 13 amino acids. CDR1 and CDR2 (germline): SGDLS, YYNGEE. CDR3 nucleotide sequence: TGTGCCAGCAGCGTAGCAGGGACAACCGAGCAGTACTTC. It encodes CASSVAGTTEQYF. Looking up the rest from reference TRBV9 and TRBJ2-7 gives the full variable domain: DSGVTQTPKHLITATGQRVTLRCSPRSGDLSVYWYQQSLDQGLQFLIQYYNGEERAKGNILERFSAQQFPDLHSELNLSSLELGDSALYFCASSVAGTTEQYFGPGTRLTVT.

This rearrangement joins TRBV6-5 to TRBJ2-1; 9 positions agree with TRBD2. Germline V lookup: CDR1 MNHEY, CDR2 SVGAGI. The CDR3 consists of 15 residues. The V segment lost 4 bases and the J segment 9 bases; nucleotides outside the gene matches: 10. This chain's CDR3 is CASSLAGAGAVEQFF. CDR3 in DNA: TGTGCCAGCAGTTTAGCGGGGGCCGGGGCGGTTGAGCAGTTCTTC.

The rearrangement uses TRBV6-1 and TRBJ1-5; D remains ambiguous. Deletions cut 4 bases from V and 4 bases from J, with 5 bases between. The germline V gene has CDR1 MNHNS and CDR2 SASEGT. The CDR3 length is 12 residues. CDR3 bases: TGTGCCAGCAGTGTTAAAAATCAGCCCCAGCATTTT. Its translation: CASSVKNQPQHF.

The rearrangement links TRBV9 to TRBJ1-4; a weak D match, TRBD1 (6 bases). The germline gives CDR1 SGDLS, CDR2 YYNGEE. The ends were cut back, 4 bases at V and 8 bases at J, with 18 bases in the middle. CDR3 size: 15 residues. In DNA, the CDR3 is TGTGCCAGCAGCACTACCGGGACACAATCAGAAAAACTGTTTTTT. Translation: CASSTTGTQSEKLFF. The variable domain in full, with the rest retrieved from reference TRBV9 and TRBJ1-4, is DSGVTQTPKHLITATGQRVTLRCSPRSGDLSVYWYQQSLDQGLQFLIQYYNGEERAKGNILERFSAQQFPDLHSELNLSSLELGDSALYFCASSTTGTQSEKLFFGSGTQLSVL.

As to this clone: The same CDR3 arises from other DNA sequences in this sample as well. This sequence joins TRBV2 and TRBJ2-7, with 11 positions matching TRBD2. Germline V lookup: CDR1 SNHLY, CDR2 FYNNEI. The ends lost 5 bases at V and 4 bases at J; junction bases unmatched: 4. This CDR3 region has 14 residues. The CDR3 sequence is CASSPGLAAYEQYF. Written as DNA, the CDR3 is TGTGCCAGCAGTCCGGGACTAGCGGCTTACGAGCAGTACTTC.

The chain combines TRBV2 with TRBJ2-3; the D gene is possibly TRBD1 (6 bases). Trimming pared 10 bases from V and 5 bases from J, leaving 19 bases between. The length of the CDR3 is 14 residues. The germline V gene has CDR1 SNHLY and CDR2 FYNNEI. CDR3 in amino acids: CATKMGAAVDTQYF. CDR3 DNA: TGTGCCACTAAAATGGGGGCTGCGGTAGATACGCAGTATTTT. The whole variable domain, remainder taken from reference TRBV2 and TRBJ2-3, is EPEVTQTPSHQVTQMGQEVILRCVPISNHLYFYWYRQILGQKVEFLVSFYNNEISEKSEIFDDQFSVERPDGSNFTLKIRSTKLEDSAMYFCATKMGAAVDTQYFGPGTRLTVL.

The chain combines TRBV6-6 with TRBJ1-4; TRBD1 might be the D (6 bases). This CDR3 is built from 16 residues. Germline values: CDR1 MNHNY, CDR2 SVGAGI (reference sequence). V lost 6 bases to trimming and J lost 0 bases, with 14 bases between them. The CDR3 here is CASSPDSSATNEKLFF. In DNA form, the CDR3 reads TGTGCCAGCAGCCCGGACAGCTCTGCAACTAATGAAAAACTGTTTTTT.

This chain connects TRBV18 to TRBJ1-1, with TRBD1 identical over 8 bases. Germline loops: CDR1 KGHSH, CDR2 LQKENI. The CDR3 loop spans 15 amino acids. V shed 1 base and J 1 base; nucleotides not matched to a gene: 2. DNA of the CDR3: TGTGCCAGCTCACCACGGACAGGGACGAACACTGAAGCTTTCTTT. Translation: CASSPRTGTNTEAFF.

This clone was seen a handful of times. The rearrangement uses TRBV11-2 and TRBJ2-5; 7 bases agree with TRBD1. CDR1 and CDR2 from the germline V gene are SGHAT and FQNNGV. V gave up 5 bases and J gave up 7 bases; unmatched junction bases: 10. The CDR3 loop spans 14 amino acids. The CDR3: CASSLRQGVGTQYF. Here the CDR3 DNA reads TGTGCCAGCAGCCTTCGACAGGGAGTAGGGACCCAGTACTTC. Looking up the rest from reference TRBV11-2 and TRBJ2-5 gives the full variable domain: EAGVAQSPRYKIIEKRQSVAFWCNPISGHATLYWYQQILGQGPKLLIQFQNNGVVDDSQLPKDRFSAERLKGVDSTLKIQPAKLEDSAVYLCASSLRQGVGTQYFGPGTRLLVL.

The chain has TRBV6-1 and TRBJ2-2; 7 nucleotides agree with TRBD1. V gave up 6 bases and J gave up 6 bases; unmatched junction bases: 10. The CDR3 is 15 residues long. Germline V gives CDR1 MNHNS, CDR2 SASEGT. In DNA form, the CDR3 reads TGTGCCAGCAGGATGCTCGGGACAGTTGCCGGGGAGCTGTTTTTT. It codes for CASRMLGTVAGELFF.

As for this clone: Other DNA sequences from this sample encode an identical CDR3 as well. Written as DNA, the CDR3 is TGTGCCATCAGTGAGCTCGATGAGCAGTTCTTC. Its translation: CAISELDEQFF. This chain joins TRBV10-3 and TRBJ2-1; D unclear. Trimming left V 2 bases short and J 8 bases short, with 4 bases between. This CDR3 is 11 amino acids long. CDR1 is ENHRY and CDR2 is SYGVKD in the germline V gene.

The rearrangement links TRBV15 to TRBJ1-2, with D hard to call. V shed 3 bases and J shed 8 bases, with 25 bases lying between them. CDR3 length equals 17 residues. Germline values: CDR1 LNHNV, CDR2 YYDKDF (reference sequence). The CDR3 reads CATSSTLHGPYVYGYTF. For the CDR3, the DNA is TGTGCCACCAGCAGTACCCTTCATGGCCCCTATGTGTACGGCTACACCTTC.

This chain uses TRBV4-3 with TRBJ2-7; TRBD2 aligns across 8 bases. The CDR3 is 15 amino acids. The germline V gene encodes CDR1 LGHNA and CDR2 YSLEER. Unmatched junction bases numbered 7, after V lost 0 bases and J lost 6 bases. The CDR3 DNA reads as TGCGCCAGCAGCCAAGAGAGCGGGAGCACCTCCGAGCAGTACTTC. This gives the protein CASSQESGSTSEQYF.

The chain combines TRBV5-4 with TRBJ2-1; 9 nucleotides line up with TRBD2. V gave up 1 base and J gave up 7 bases; unmatched junction bases: 9. The CDR3 loop spans 16 amino acids. Germline V gene data show CDR1 as SGHNT and CDR2 as YYREEE (reference sequence). The CDR3 loop is CASSLPLREGRNEQFF. CDR3 DNA: TGTGCCAGCAGCTTGCCATTGCGGGAGGGCCGAAATGAGCAGTTCTTC.

The chain recombines TRBV5-1 with TRBJ2-7, with 11 bases that match TRBD2. The trim removed 4 bases at V and 3 bases at J, leaving 9 bases unmatched. This CDR3 has 16 amino acids. Germline values: CDR1 SGHRS, CDR2 YFSETQ. The CDR3 loop is CASSLAPGLAVYEQYF. CDR3 sequence (DNA): TGCGCCAGCAGCCTGGCTCCGGGACTAGCGGTCTACGAGCAGTACTTC.

The chain couples TRBV15 to TRBJ2-1; no firm D call. This CDR3 has 12 residues. Per germline, CDR1 LNHNV and CDR2 YYDKDF (reference sequence). Deletions cut 0 bases from V and 8 bases from J, with 5 bases between. The DNA of the CDR3 is TGTGCCACCAGCAGAGATTATGATGAGCAGTTCTTC. Translated: CATSRDYDEQFF. Full variable domain (missing parts from reference TRBV15 and TRBJ2-1): DAMVIQNPRYQVTQFGKPVTLSCSQTLNHNVMYWYQQKSSQAPKLLFHYYDKDFNNEADTPDNFQSRRPNTSFCFLDIRSPGLGDTAMYLCATSRDYDEQFFGPGTRLTVL.